The next 24 T cell receptor beta chains were all read from a single sample in a study of cytomegalovirus exposure and HLA in healthy donors. A multiplex PCR was run with 60 Vbeta primers and 13 Jbeta primers. Some clones are missing from TCRdb's copy, which holds only in-frame ones; the method was immunoSEQ multiplex PCR. This sample has tens of thousands of clones, with 60% to 85% found just once. The sequencing input was PBMCs. The receptors shown here come from a woman aged 40 to 50 in good health and CMV-seropositive.

This clone was observed a handful of times. The chain carries TRBV7-9 and TRBJ1-2; 7 bases are a match to TRBD1. The CDR3 has 13 residues. The ends lost 3 bases at V and 4 bases at J; junction bases unmatched: 2. CDR1 and CDR2 (germline): SEHNR, FQNEAQ (reference sequence). The CDR3 reads CASSLEGAYGYTF. CDR3 nucleotides: TGTGCCAGCAGCTTGGAGGGGGCCTATGGCTACACCTTC.

The chain is built from TRBV19 and TRBJ2-7, with 7 bases fitting TRBD2. V was pared by 3 bases and J by 7 bases, with 15 bases of the junction left unmatched. This CDR3 is built from 16 residues. Germline CDR1 is LNHDA and CDR2 is SQIVND (reference sequence). CDR3 sequence reads: CASSIMGGVSLGEQYF. The CDR3 bases are TGTGCCAGTAGTATTATGGGGGGGGTCTCCCTGGGGGAGCAGTACTTC.

The chain couples TRBV5-4 to TRBJ2-2; possible D gene TRBD1, 8 bases. V lost 5 bases to trimming and J lost 5 bases, with 16 bases between them. The CDR3 sequence is 15 residues long. CDR1 SGHNT and CDR2 YYREEE come from the germline V gene (reference sequence). CDR3 nucleotide sequence: TGTGCCAGCAGTTTTGACAGGGGAGGGACCGGGGAGCTGTTTTTT. Residues: CASSFDRGGTGELFF.

This clone was detected a few times. The chain is built from TRBV6-5 and TRBJ1-4; 7 bases agree with TRBD1. Trimming cost V 4 bases and J 3 bases; bases outside gene matches: 2. Germline CDR1 reads MNHEY; CDR2 reads SVGAGI. The CDR3 length is 14 residues. The CDR3 spells CASSFDRANEKLFF. The CDR3 coding sequence is TGTGCCAGCAGTTTTGACAGGGCTAATGAAAAACTGTTTTTT.

The chain is built from TRBV7-3 and TRBJ2-1, with a weak D call TRBD2 (8 bases). The germline V and J ends were trimmed by 5 bases and 7 bases, with 18 bases remaining between them. Looked up from germline, CDR1 is SGHTA and CDR2 is FQGTGA. The CDR3 runs 15 residues. The CDR3 sequence: CASSTGAGGENEQFF. In DNA form, the CDR3 reads TGTGCCAGCAGCACAGGGGCGGGAGGTGAGAATGAGCAGTTCTTC.

With regard to this clone: A read error may produce the germline difference seen at one junction end. The J gene is TRBJ2-3, the V gene TRBV4-3, with TRBD1 matching over 10 bases. The length of the CDR3 is 18 residues. Germline loops: CDR1 LGHNA, CDR2 YSLEER. CDR3 loop: CASSQFRETGTGDNTHYF. CDR3 nucleotide sequence: TGCGCCAGCAGCCAATTTAGAGAGACCGGGACAGGGGACAATACGCACTATTTT.

This clone was detected only a few times. The chain links TRBV6-5 to TRBJ2-7, with TRBD1 identical over 9 bases. Germline trimming cut 3 bases from V and 7 bases from J; bases unmatched to any gene: 7. This CDR3 spans 14 amino acids. Germline CDR1 is MNHEY and CDR2 is SVGAGI. The DNA of the CDR3 is TGTGCCAGCAGTTATCCGGACAGGGGTGGGGAGCAGTACTTC. Protein: CASSYPDRGGEQYF.

This chain links TRBV11-3 with TRBJ2-7; 8 nucleotides agree with TRBD2. Trimming cost V 5 bases and J 2 bases; bases outside gene matches: 8. The CDR3 is 15 residues long. Germline V CDR1 and CDR2: SGHNT, YENEEA. CDR3 bases: TGTGCCAGCAGCACCGACCCGGGACTAGCCTACGAGCAGTACTTC. Its translation is CASSTDPGLAYEQYF.

The chain employs TRBV30 and TRBJ1-4; D ambiguous. This CDR3 is built from 14 residues. V gave up 0 bases and J gave up 7 bases, with 12 bases separating them. In germline, CDR1 is GTSNPN, CDR2 SVGIG (reference sequence). The CDR3 DNA reads as TGTGCCTGGAGTGTTGGACTTTCAGGTGAAAAACTGTTTTTT. Amino acid sequence: CAWSVGLSGEKLFF.

The V gene is TRBV25-1, the J gene TRBJ2-1, with TRBD2 identical over 8 bases. V lost 5 bases and J lost 12; bases outside the gene matches: 6. The CDR3 extends over 12 amino acids. Germline loops: CDR1 MGHDK, CDR2 SYGVNS. CDR3 amino acids: CASSLGGGGQFF. CDR3 DNA sequence: TGTGCCAGCAGTCTCGGGGGGGGTGGGCAGTTCTTC.

The chain recombines TRBV25-1 with TRBJ2-1, with 8 nucleotides matching TRBD1. With 8 bases clipped from V and 7 bases from J, the junction kept 13 bases outside the gene matches. Per germline, CDR1 MGHDK and CDR2 SYGVNS. This CDR3 is built from 15 residues. The CDR3 coding sequence is TGTGCCAGCGCCCCTTTGGACAGGGATTCGAATGAGCAGTTCTTC. Translation: CASAPLDRDSNEQFF.

The sample holds one count of this clone. This rearrangement joins TRBV15 to TRBJ2-7, with 10 bases that match TRBD1. The junction had 10 bases not matched to a gene; V was cut back by 3 bases and J by 5 bases. CDR3 length: 16 amino acids. Germline lookup yields CDR1 LNHNV and CDR2 YYDKDF (reference sequence). For the CDR3, the DNA is TGTGCCACCAGCAGGTCAGACAGGGGGCGCAACAACGAGCAGTACTTC. Translating it yields CATSRSDRGRNNEQYF.

The chain carries TRBV4-1 and TRBJ2-3; 8 bases map to TRBD2. In germline, CDR1 is MGHRA, CDR2 YSYEKL. Germline trimming cut 2 bases from V and 3 bases from J; bases unmatched to any gene: 7. The length of the CDR3 is 16 residues. The CDR3 loop is CASSQLPGTRTDTQYF. The CDR3 DNA sequence: TGCGCCAGCAGCCAATTACCCGGGACTAGGACAGATACGCAGTATTTT.

In its sample, this clone was seen once. The chain employs TRBV7-8 and TRBJ2-2; 8 bases line up with TRBD2. Looked up from germline, CDR1 is SGHVS and CDR2 is FQNEAQ. The CDR3 is 19 amino acids. The V segment lost 4 bases and the J segment 3 bases; nucleotides outside the gene matches: 16. The CDR3 DNA follows: TGTGCCAGCAGCTACTCTAAACCTCCGGGACTAGGGGACACCGGGGAGCTGTTTTTT. Translated: CASSYSKPPGLGDTGELFF.

The chain links TRBV29-1 to TRBJ1-4, with D unresolved. Germline CDR1 is SQVTM and CDR2 is ANQGSEA. The CDR3 runs to 12 residues. Trimming removed 4 bases at V and 5 bases at J, with 8 bases between. The CDR3 nucleotides read TGCAGCGTTGGCCGGAGGAATGAAAAACTGTTTTTT. Translated: CSVGRRNEKLFF.

The rearrangement joins TRBV19 to TRBJ2-7; D not certain. The CDR3 consists of 14 residues. Trimming stripped 3 bases from V and 2 bases from J, with 11 bases between. Germline V CDR1 and CDR2: LNHDA, SQIVND (reference sequence). The CDR3 reads CASSILVPPYEQYF. CDR3 sequence (DNA): TGTGCCAGTAGTATTTTAGTGCCCCCCTACGAGCAGTACTTC.

The V call is TRBV7-3, the J call TRBJ2-1; 9 nucleotides line up with TRBD2. The CDR3 totals 15 residues. From germline, CDR1 is SGHTA and CDR2 FQGTGA. V shed 5 bases and J 7 bases; nucleotides not matched to a gene: 9. CDR3 loop: CASSLGLAGLNEQFF. The CDR3 nucleotides are TGTGCCAGCAGCCTGGGGCTAGCGGGATTAAATGAGCAGTTCTTC.

This rearrangement joins TRBV25-1 to TRBJ1-1; no clear D gene. V was clipped by 4 bases and J by 1 base, with 7 bases between them. This CDR3 comprises 13 residues. The germline V gene encodes CDR1 MGHDK and CDR2 SYGVNS. CDR3 residues: CASSGFRNTEAFF. DNA for the CDR3: TGTGCCAGCAGTGGATTCAGGAACACTGAAGCTTTCTTT.

The V gene is TRBV29-1, the J gene TRBJ2-3, with a possible D match to TRBD2 (6 bases). V was shortened by 4 bases and J by 3 bases, with 20 bases between the two germline ends. The germline V gene encodes CDR1 SQVTM and CDR2 ANQGSEA. CDR3 size: 16 residues. The CDR3 DNA follows: TGCAGCGTTGGTCCGACTAGTTTGGGATTTACAGATACGCAGTATTTT. Translation gives CSVGPTSLGFTDTQYF.

This clone occurred a few times. The V and J genes are TRBV7-2 and TRBJ1-1; no clear D gene. V was clipped by 3 bases and J by 4 bases, with 12 bases between them. In germline, CDR1 is SGHTA, CDR2 FQGNSA. This CDR3 is 14 amino acids long. The CDR3 DNA reads TGTGCCAGCAGCTTTCCCTTGTCGGGCACTGAAGCTTTCTTT. This encodes CASSFPLSGTEAFF. The variable domain in full, with the rest retrieved from reference TRBV7-2 and TRBJ1-1, is GAGVSQSPSNKVTEKGKDVELRCDPISGHTALYWYRQSLGQGLEFLIYFQGNSAPDKSGLPSDRFSAERTGGSVSTLTIQRTQQEDSAVYLCASSFPLSGTEAFFGQGTRLTVV.

The rearrangement uses TRBV4-3 and TRBJ2-1; 7 bases line up with TRBD2. V shed 1 base and J 11 bases; nucleotides not matched to a gene: 14. The V gene's germline CDR1 is LGHNA and CDR2 YSLEER. This CDR3 region has 16 residues. The CDR3 bases are TGCGCCAGCAGCCAAGGGGGAGGGCGCGGGAGTTATCAGCAGTTCTTC. This translates into CASSQGGGRGSYQQFF.

V gene TRBV14 combines with J gene TRBJ2-7; 10 bases line up with TRBD2. Per germline, CDR1 SGHDN and CDR2 FVKESK. V shed 3 bases, J shed 3 bases, and the junction held 14 bases outside the gene matches. This CDR3 region has 18 residues. The CDR3 loop reads CASSHSGRGAGGFYEQYF. CDR3 in DNA: TGTGCCAGCAGCCACAGCGGGAGGGGAGCCGGGGGGTTCTACGAGCAGTACTTC.

The chain couples TRBV2 to TRBJ2-1, with D possibly being TRBD1 (6 bases). The length of the CDR3 is 13 residues. The germline V and J ends were trimmed by 6 bases and 14 bases, with 20 bases remaining between them. CDR1 and CDR2 from the germline V gene are SNHLY and FYNNEI. The CDR3 loop reads CASRPGNPGDKFF. CDR3 nucleotide sequence: TGTGCCAGCAGACCCGGGAACCCCGGGGACAAGTTCTTC.

The chain combines TRBV15 with TRBJ1-5; TRBD1 is a possible D gene (5 bases). The CDR3 loop spans 15 amino acids. Trimming took off 5 bases at V and 0 bases at J, with 11 bases between the two ends. Germline CDR1 LNHNV, CDR2 YYDKDF (reference sequence). As DNA, the CDR3 is TGTGCCACCAGCGGGGGGACTTATAGCAATCAGCCCCAGCATTTT. Translation: CATSGGTYSNQPQHF. Based on the CDR3 plus reference TRBV15 and TRBJ1-5, the full variable domain is DAMVIQNPRYQVTQFGKPVTLSCSQTLNHNVMYWYQQKSSQAPKLLFHYYDKDFNNEADTPDNFQSRRPNTSFCFLDIRSPGLGDTAMYLCATSGGTYSNQPQHFGDGTRLSIL.